This TCR beta chain was obtained from a study of early stage breast cancer tumors. Each sample had two DNA replicates, roughly 0.5 ug blood or about 1.4 ug tissue. Assay used: immunoSEQ multiplex PCR; TCRdb lists only in-frame clones, some missing. The sample includes several thousand clones, approximately 65% of them seen just once. CDR3 length: 15 amino acids. Per germline, CDR1 SGHKS and CDR2 YYEKEE (reference sequence). J was trimmed by 4 bases and V by 4 bases; bases with no gene match: 10. This sequence joins TRBV5-5 and TRBJ1-2; TRBD1 matches at 7 bases. The TCR originated in a person aged 70 to 85 with breast cancer. The specimen sequenced was breast tumor tissue. The CDR3 DNA reads as TGTGCCAGCAGCCCTTCCACAGGGGAAGTCTATGGCTACACCTTC. This translates into CASSPSTGEVYGYTF.